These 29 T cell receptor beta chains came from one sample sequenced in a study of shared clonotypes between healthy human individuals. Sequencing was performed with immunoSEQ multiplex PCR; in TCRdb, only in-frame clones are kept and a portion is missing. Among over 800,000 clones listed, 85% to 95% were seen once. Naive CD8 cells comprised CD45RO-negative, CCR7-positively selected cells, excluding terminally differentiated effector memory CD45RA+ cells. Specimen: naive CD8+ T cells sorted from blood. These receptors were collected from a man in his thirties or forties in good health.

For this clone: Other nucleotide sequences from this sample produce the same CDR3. The CDR3 sequence is CASSKNYGYTF. The DNA of the CDR3 is TGTGCCAGCAGCAAAAACTATGGCTACACCTTC. The chain employs TRBV28 and TRBJ1-2, with D unclear. The length of the CDR3 is 11 residues. Germline loops: CDR1 MDHEN, CDR2 SYDVKM. The ends were cut back, 6 bases at V and 2 bases at J, with 4 bases in the middle.

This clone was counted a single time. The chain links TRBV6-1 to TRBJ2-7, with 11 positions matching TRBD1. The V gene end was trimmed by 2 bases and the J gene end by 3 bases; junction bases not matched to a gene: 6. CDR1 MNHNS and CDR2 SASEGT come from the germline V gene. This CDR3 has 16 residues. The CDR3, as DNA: TGTGCCAGCAGTGAATACGGGACAGGGGGAATCTACGAGCAGTACTTC. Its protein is CASSEYGTGGIYEQYF.

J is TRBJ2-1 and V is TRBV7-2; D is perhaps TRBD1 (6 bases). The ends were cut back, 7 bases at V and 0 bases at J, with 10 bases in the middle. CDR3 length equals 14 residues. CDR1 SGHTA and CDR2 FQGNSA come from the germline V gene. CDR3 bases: TGTGCCAGCAAGCAGGACAGCTCCTACAATGAGCAGTTCTTC. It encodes CASKQDSSYNEQFF.

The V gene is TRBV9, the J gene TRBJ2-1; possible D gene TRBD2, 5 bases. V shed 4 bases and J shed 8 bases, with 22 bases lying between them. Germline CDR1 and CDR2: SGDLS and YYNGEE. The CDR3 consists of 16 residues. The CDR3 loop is CASSSMERAYYDEQFF. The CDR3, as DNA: TGTGCCAGCAGCTCAATGGAGAGGGCCTATTATGATGAGCAGTTCTTC.

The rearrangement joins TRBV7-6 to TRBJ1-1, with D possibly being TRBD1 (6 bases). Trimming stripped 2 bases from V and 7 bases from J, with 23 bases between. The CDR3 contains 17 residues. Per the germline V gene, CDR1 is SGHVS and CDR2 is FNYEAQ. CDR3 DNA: TGTGCCAGCAGCTTAACAGGTGGGGGGGGCGGAATAGTTGAAGCTTTCTTT. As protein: CASSLTGGGGGIVEAFF.

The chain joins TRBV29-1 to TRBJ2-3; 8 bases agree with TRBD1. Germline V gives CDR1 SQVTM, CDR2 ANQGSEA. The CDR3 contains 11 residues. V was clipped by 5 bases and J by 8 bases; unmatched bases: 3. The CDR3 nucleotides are TGCAGCGTTTTCACAGGGGGTACGCAGTATTTT. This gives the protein CSVFTGGTQYF.

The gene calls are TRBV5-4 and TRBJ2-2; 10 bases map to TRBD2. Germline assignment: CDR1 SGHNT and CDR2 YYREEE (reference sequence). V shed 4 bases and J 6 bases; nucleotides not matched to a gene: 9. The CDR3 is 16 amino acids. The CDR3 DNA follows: TGTGCCAGCAGCCCATGGACTAGCGGAGGGGCCGGGGAGCTGTTTTTT. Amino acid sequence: CASSPWTSGGAGELFF.

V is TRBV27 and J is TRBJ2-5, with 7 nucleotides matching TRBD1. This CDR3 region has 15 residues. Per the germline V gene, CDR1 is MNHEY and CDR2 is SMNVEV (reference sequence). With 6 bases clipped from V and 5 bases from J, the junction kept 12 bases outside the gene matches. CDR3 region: CASRSVDRVYETQYF. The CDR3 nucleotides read TGTGCCAGCAGGTCCGTAGACAGGGTTTACGAGACCCAGTACTTC.

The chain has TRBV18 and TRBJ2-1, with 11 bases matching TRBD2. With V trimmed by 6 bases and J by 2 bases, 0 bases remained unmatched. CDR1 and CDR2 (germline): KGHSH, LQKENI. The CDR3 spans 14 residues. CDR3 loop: CASSTSGAYNEQFF. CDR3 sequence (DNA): TGTGCCAGCTCGACTAGCGGGGCCTACAATGAGCAGTTCTTC.

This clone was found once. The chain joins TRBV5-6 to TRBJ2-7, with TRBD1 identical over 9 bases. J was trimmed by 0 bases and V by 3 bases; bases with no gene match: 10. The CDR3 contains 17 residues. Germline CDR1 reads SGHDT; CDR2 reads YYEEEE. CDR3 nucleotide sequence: TGTGCCAGCAGCTCCAAGGACAGGGGCCTCTACTCCTACGAGCAGTACTTC. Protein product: CASSSKDRGLYSYEQYF.

CDR3 residues: CASRGGDHNEQFF. Written as DNA, the CDR3 is TGTGCCTCCAGGGGCGGGGATCACAATGAGCAGTTCTTC. The genes are TRBV7-9 and TRBJ2-1; D is tentatively TRBD1 or TRBD2 (6 bases each). CDR3 length: 13 residues. The V gene's germline CDR1 is SEHNR and CDR2 FQNEAQ (reference sequence). The ends were cut back, 11 bases at V and 5 bases at J, with 16 bases in the middle.

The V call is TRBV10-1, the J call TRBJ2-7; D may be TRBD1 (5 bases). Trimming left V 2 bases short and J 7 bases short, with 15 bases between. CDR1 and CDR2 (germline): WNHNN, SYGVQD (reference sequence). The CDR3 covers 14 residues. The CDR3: CASSETGTTREQYF. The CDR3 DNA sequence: TGCGCCAGCAGTGAGACAGGAACTACGAGGGAGCAGTACTTC.

The CDR3 nucleotides read TGTGCCAGCAGTGATGGCCAGCTATATAGCAATCAGCCCCAGCATTTT. Protein product: CASSDGQLYSNQPQHF. The rearrangement uses TRBV2 and TRBJ1-5; D gene unclear. Germline CDR1 and CDR2: SNHLY and FYNNEI. Trimming pared 3 bases from V and 0 bases from J, leaving 12 bases between. The CDR3 contains 16 residues.

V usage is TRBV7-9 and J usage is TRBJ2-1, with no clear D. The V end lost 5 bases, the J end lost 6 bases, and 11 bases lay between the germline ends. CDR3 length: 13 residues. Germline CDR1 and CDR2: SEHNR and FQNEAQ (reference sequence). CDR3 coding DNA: TGTGCCAGCAGCGAGGAACCGGGCAATGAGCAGTTCTTC. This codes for CASSEEPGNEQFF.

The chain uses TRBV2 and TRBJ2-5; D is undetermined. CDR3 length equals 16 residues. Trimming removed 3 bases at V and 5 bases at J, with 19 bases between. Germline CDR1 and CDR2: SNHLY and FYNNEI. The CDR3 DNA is TGTGCCAGCAGTGAGGGAAGAACCCCCTTCGAGGAGACCCAGTACTTC. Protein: CASSEGRTPFEETQYF.

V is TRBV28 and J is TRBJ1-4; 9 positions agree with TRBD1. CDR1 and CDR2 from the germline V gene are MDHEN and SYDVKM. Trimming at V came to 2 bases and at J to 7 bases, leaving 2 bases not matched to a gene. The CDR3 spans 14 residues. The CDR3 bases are TGTGCCAGCAGTTTAGACAGGGGGAGTGAAAAACTGTTTTTT. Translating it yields CASSLDRGSEKLFF. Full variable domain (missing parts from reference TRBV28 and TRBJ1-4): DVKVTQSSRYLVKRTGEKVFLECVQDMDHENMFWYRQDPGLGLRLIYFSYDVKMKEKGDIPEGYSVSREKKERFSLILESASTNQTSMYLCASSLDRGSEKLFFGSGTQLSVL.

CDR3 residues: CASSAFRGQQETQYF. The DNA of the CDR3 is TGTGCCAGCAGCGCCTTCAGGGGGCAACAAGAGACCCAGTACTTC. V usage is TRBV7-9 and J usage is TRBJ2-5, with 8 positions matching TRBD1. Looked up from germline, CDR1 is SEHNR and CDR2 is FQNEAQ (reference sequence). After removal of 5 bases from V and 2 bases from J, the junction contained 7 bases not matched to a gene. The CDR3 length is 15 residues.

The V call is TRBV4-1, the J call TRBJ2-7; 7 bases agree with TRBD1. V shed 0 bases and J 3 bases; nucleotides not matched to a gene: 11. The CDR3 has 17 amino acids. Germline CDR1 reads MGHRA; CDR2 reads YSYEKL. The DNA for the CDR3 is TGCGCCAGCAGCCAAGATCTCGTCGTAGGGGGCAACTACGAGCAGTACTTC. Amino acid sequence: CASSQDLVVGGNYEQYF.

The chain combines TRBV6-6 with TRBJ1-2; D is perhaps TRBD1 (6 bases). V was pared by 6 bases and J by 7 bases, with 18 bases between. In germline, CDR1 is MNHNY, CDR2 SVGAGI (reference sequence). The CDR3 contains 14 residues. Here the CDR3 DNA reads TGTGCCAGCAGGATACCCCCCCCACAGGGTGGCTACACCTTC. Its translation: CASRIPPPQGGYTF.

CDR3 loop: CASSQDKWRTTDTQYF. CDR3 nucleotides: TGTGCCAGCAGCCAAGATAAGTGGCGGACCACAGATACGCAGTATTTT. The chain employs TRBV14 and TRBJ2-3, with D uncertain. The germline gives CDR1 SGHDN, CDR2 FVKESK. V shed 0 bases and J shed 2 bases, with 12 bases lying between them. The CDR3 totals 16 residues. The whole variable domain, filled in from reference TRBV14 and TRBJ2-3, reads EAGVTQFPSHSVIEKGQTVTLRCDPISGHDNLYWYRRVMGKEIKFLLHFVKESKQDESGMPNNRFLAERTGGTYSTLKVQPAELEDSGVYFCASSQDKWRTTDTQYFGPGTRLTVL.

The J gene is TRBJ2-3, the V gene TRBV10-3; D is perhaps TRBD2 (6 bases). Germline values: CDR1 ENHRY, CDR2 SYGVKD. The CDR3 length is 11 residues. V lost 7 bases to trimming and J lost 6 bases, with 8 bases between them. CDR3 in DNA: TGTGCCATCACCGGAGGGGATACGCAGTATTTT. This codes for CAITGGDTQYF.

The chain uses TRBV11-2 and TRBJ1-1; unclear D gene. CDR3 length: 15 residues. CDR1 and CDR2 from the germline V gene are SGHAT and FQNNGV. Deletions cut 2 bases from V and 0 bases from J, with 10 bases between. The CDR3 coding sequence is TGTGCCAGCAGCTTATATCCATCAATGAACACTGAAGCTTTCTTT. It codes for CASSLYPSMNTEAFF.

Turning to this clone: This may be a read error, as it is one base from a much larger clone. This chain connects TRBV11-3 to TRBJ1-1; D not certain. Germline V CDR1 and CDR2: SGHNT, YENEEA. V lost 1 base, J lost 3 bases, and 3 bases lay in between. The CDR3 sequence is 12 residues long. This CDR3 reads CASSLGDTEAFF. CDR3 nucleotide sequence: TGTGCCAGCAGCTTAGGGGACACTGAAGCTTTCTTT. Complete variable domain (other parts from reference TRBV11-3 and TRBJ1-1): EAGVVQSPRYKIIEKKQPVAFWCNPISGHNTLYWYLQNLGQGPELLIRYENEEAVDDSQLPKDRFSAERLKGVDSTLKIQPAELGDSAVYLCASSLGDTEAFFGQGTRLTVV.

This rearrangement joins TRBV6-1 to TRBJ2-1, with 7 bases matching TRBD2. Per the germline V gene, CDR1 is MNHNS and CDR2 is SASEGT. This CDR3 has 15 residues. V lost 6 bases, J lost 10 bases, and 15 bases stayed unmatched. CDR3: CASRDSGLAEREQFF. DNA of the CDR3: TGTGCCAGCAGGGACTCTGGGCTAGCGGAGCGGGAGCAGTTCTTC.

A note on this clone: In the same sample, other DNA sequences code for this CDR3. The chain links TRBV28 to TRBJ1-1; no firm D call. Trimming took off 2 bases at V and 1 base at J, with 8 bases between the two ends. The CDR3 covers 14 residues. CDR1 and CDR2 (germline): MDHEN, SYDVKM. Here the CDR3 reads CASSLLGGNTEAFF. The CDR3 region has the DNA TGTGCCAGCAGTTTACTTGGCGGGAACACTGAAGCTTTCTTT.

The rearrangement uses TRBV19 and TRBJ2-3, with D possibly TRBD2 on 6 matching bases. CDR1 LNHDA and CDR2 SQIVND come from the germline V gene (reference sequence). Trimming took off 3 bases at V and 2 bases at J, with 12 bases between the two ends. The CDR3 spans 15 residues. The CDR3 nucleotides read TGTGCCAGTAGTATCGGGGCGGGAAACACAGATACGCAGTATTTT. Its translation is CASSIGAGNTDTQYF. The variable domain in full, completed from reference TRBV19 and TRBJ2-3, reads DGGITQSPKYLFRKEGQNVTLSCEQNLNHDAMYWYRQDPGQGLRLIYYSQIVNDFQKGDIAEGYSVSREKKESFPLTVTSAQKNPTAFYLCASSIGAGNTDTQYFGPGTRLTVL.

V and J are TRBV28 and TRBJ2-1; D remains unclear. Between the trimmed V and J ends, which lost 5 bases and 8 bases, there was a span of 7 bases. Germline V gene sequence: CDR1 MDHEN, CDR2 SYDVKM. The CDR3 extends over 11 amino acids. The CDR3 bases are TGTGCCAGCAGTGTGTACGATGAGCAGTTCTTC. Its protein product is CASSVYDEQFF.

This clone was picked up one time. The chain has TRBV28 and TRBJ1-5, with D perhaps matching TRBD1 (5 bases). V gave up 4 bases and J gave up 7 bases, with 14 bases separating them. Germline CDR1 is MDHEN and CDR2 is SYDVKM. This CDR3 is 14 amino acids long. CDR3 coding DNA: TGTGCCAGCAGTTACCCAGGAGGACAACAGCCCCAGCATTTT. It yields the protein CASSYPGGQQPQHF.

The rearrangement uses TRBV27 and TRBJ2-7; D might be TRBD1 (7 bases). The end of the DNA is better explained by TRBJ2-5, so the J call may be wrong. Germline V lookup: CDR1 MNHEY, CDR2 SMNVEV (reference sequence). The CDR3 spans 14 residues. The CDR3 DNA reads TGTGCCAGCAGCCCCAGGGGGGTACAAGAGACCCAGTACTTC. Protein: CASSPRGVQETQYF.